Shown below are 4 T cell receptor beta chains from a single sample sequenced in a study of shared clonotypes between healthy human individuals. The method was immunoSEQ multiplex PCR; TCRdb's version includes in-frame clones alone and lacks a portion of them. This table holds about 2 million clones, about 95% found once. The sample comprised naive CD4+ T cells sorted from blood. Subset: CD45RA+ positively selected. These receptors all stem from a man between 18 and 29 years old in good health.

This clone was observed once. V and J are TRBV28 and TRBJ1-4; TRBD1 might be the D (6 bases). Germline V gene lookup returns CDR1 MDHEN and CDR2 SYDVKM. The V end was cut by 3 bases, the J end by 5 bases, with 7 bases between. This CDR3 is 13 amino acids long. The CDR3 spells CASSFQGNEKLFF. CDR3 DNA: TGTGCCAGCAGTTTTCAGGGGAATGAAAAACTGTTTTTT. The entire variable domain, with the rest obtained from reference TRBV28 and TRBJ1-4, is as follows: DVKVTQSSRYLVKRTGEKVFLECVQDMDHENMFWYRQDPGLGLRLIYFSYDVKMKEKGDIPEGYSVSREKKERFSLILESASTNQTSMYLCASSFQGNEKLFFGSGTQLSVL.

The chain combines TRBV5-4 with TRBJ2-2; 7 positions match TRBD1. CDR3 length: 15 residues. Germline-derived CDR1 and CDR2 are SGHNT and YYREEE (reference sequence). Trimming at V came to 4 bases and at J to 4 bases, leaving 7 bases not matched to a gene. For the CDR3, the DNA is TGTGCCAGCAGCCCACAGGGGTTGGGCACCGGGGAGCTGTTTTTT. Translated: CASSPQGLGTGELFF. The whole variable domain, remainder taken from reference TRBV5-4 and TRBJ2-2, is ETGVTQSPTHLIKTRGQQVTLRCSSQSGHNTVSWYQQALGQGPQFIFQYYREEENGRGNFPPRFSGLQFPNYSSELNVNALELDDSALYLCASSPQGLGTGELFFGEGSRLTVL.

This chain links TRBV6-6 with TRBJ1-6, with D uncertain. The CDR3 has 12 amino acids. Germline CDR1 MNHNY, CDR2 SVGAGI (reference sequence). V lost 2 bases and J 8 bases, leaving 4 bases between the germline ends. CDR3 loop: CASSYPYSPLHF. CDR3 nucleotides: TGTGCCAGCAGTTACCCCTATTCACCCCTCCACTTT.

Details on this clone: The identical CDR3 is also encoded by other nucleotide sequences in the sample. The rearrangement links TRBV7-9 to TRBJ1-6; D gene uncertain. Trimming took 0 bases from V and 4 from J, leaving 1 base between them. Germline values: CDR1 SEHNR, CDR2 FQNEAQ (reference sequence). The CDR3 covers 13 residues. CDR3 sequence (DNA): TGTGCCAGCAGCTTAGCTTATAATTCACCCCTCCACTTT. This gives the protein CASSLAYNSPLHF.